A single sample gave rise to the 12 T cell receptor beta chains below, sequenced in a study of TIL therapy for anti-PD-1-resistant metastatic lung cancer. Time point meaning: pre-treatment sample, taken before nivolumab and TIL therapy. The immunoSEQ assay was v3. TCRdb's table, derived via immunoSEQ multiplex PCR, lists solely in-frame clones and lacks some. The table has tens of thousands of clones, 55% to 75% seen once. The source material was blood, sampled at baseline. These TCRs come from a person aged 25-80 years with non-small cell lung cancer.

The chain employs TRBV11-2 and TRBJ1-6, with D perhaps TRBD1 (5 bases). The CDR3 runs to 15 residues. V was cut by 6 bases and J by 5 bases, with 14 bases left in between. Germline-derived CDR1 and CDR2 are SGHAT and FQNNGV. The CDR3 here is CASRPPGLNNSPLHF. The CDR3 nucleotides are TGTGCCAGCAGACCTCCGGGACTGAATAATTCACCCCTCCACTTT.

J is TRBJ2-2 and V is TRBV5-1, with D possibly being TRBD2 (6 bases). V was pared by 4 bases and J by 6 bases, with 19 bases between. The CDR3 runs to 16 residues. Germline V lookup: CDR1 SGHRS, CDR2 YFSETQ. CDR3 in DNA: TGCGCCAGCAGCCTCCGAGAAGCGGGTTCTGCCGGGGAGCTGTTTTTT. This translates into CASSLREAGSAGELFF.

The chain couples TRBV7-9 to TRBJ2-1, with D perhaps matching TRBD2 (6 bases). Trimming stripped 0 bases from V and 5 bases from J, with 14 bases between. This CDR3 spans 16 amino acids. Germline values: CDR1 SEHNR, CDR2 FQNEAQ (reference sequence). CDR3 sequence reads: CASSLAGGARNNEQFF. The CDR3 nucleotides read TGTGCCAGCAGCTTAGCCGGGGGAGCGCGCAACAATGAGCAGTTCTTC. Full variable domain (remainder filled in from reference TRBV7-9 and TRBJ2-1): DTGVSQNPRHKITKRGQNVTFRCDPISEHNRLYWYRQTLGQGPEFLTYFQNEAQLEKSRLLSDRFSAERPKGSFSTLEIQRTEQGDSAMYLCASSLAGGARNNEQFFGPGTRLTVL.

This chain links TRBV28 with TRBJ1-4, with D uncertain. The V gene's germline CDR1 is MDHEN and CDR2 SYDVKM. The ends were cut back, 2 bases at V and 5 bases at J, with 18 bases in the middle. This CDR3 is built from 17 residues. This CDR3 reads CASSLRVSALWNEKLFF. The DNA of the CDR3 is TGTGCCAGCAGTTTACGGGTCTCAGCACTCTGGAATGAAAAACTGTTTTTT.

Remarks on this clone: A read error may account for a junction end that differs from germline. The rearrangement joins TRBV7-7 to TRBJ2-5; weak D call: TRBD2 (5 bases). From germline, CDR1 is SSHAT and CDR2 FNYEAQ (reference sequence). The CDR3 has 13 residues. The CDR3 DNA reads as TGTGCTAGCAGCTCCGGAGGACAAGAGACCCAGTACTTC. It encodes CASSSGGQETQYF.

The chain recombines TRBV7-9 with TRBJ1-3; D gene uncertain. The germline gives CDR1 SEHNR, CDR2 FQNEAQ (reference sequence). V shed 3 bases and J shed 4 bases, with 4 bases lying between them. The CDR3 runs to 12 residues. CDR3: CASSFQGNTIYF. CDR3 nucleotides: TGTGCCAGCAGCTTTCAGGGAAACACCATATATTTT.

The chain is built from TRBV5-1 and TRBJ2-7; 13 nucleotides agree with TRBD2. The V and J ends lost 5 bases and 6 bases, in that order; junction bases with no gene match: 8. The CDR3 covers 15 residues. Germline V gene lookup returns CDR1 SGHRS and CDR2 YFSETQ. CDR3 in amino acids: CASSRGLAGVGEQYF. The CDR3 nucleotides are TGCGCCAGCAGTCGCGGACTAGCGGGAGTCGGCGAGCAGTACTTC.

This clone was counted once. At one of its ends the junction is not consistent with the germline gene, which may arise from a read error. The V call is TRBV7-7, the J call TRBJ2-3; D might be TRBD2 (5 bases). The CDR3 contains 15 residues. Germline CDR1 and CDR2: SSHAT and FNYEAQ (reference sequence). CDR3 residues: CASSLLGPGTDTQYF. The CDR3 DNA reads as TGTGCTAGCAGCTTACTTGGGCCGGGGACAGATACGCAGTATTTT.

In its sample, this clone was seen a few times. The rearrangement links TRBV4-1 to TRBJ1-1, with D possibly matching TRBD1 (5 bases). There are 16 residues in the CDR3. Germline CDR1 is MGHRA and CDR2 is YSYEKL. Trimming stripped 0 bases from V and 7 bases from J, with 18 bases between. The chain's CDR3 is CASSQDVGREYDEAFF. The CDR3 DNA follows: TGCGCCAGCAGCCAAGACGTGGGCAGGGAGTATGATGAAGCTTTCTTT.

In this sample, this clone turned up once. The rearrangement links TRBV27 to TRBJ1-1, with D possibly matching TRBD1 (6 bases). Germline V CDR1 and CDR2: MNHEY, SMNVEV (reference sequence). V was clipped by 0 bases and J by 4 bases, with 9 bases between them. CDR3 length: 14 amino acids. The CDR3 DNA reads TGTGCCAGCAGTTTATCGCGGACAGTCACTGAAGCTTTCTTT. Protein sequence: CASSLSRTVTEAFF.

The V and J genes are TRBV6-1 and TRBJ2-7, with TRBD1 matching over 9 bases. This CDR3 has 14 amino acids. Trimming took 6 bases from V and 5 from J; bases not matched to a gene: 8. The germline V gene encodes CDR1 MNHNS and CDR2 SASEGT. The CDR3 bases are TGTGCCAGCAGGGGGACAGGGTCTTCGGACGAGCAGTACTTC. Translating gives CASRGTGSSDEQYF.

The rearrangement joins TRBV9 to TRBJ2-1; 9 bases are a match to TRBD2. V shed 4 bases, J shed 6 bases, and the junction held 8 bases outside the gene matches. Germline CDR1 reads SGDLS; CDR2 reads YYNGEE. The CDR3 length is 15 residues. CDR3 protein: CASSPRLAEFNEQFF. The CDR3 nucleotides are TGTGCCAGCAGCCCGAGACTAGCGGAGTTCAATGAGCAGTTCTTC.